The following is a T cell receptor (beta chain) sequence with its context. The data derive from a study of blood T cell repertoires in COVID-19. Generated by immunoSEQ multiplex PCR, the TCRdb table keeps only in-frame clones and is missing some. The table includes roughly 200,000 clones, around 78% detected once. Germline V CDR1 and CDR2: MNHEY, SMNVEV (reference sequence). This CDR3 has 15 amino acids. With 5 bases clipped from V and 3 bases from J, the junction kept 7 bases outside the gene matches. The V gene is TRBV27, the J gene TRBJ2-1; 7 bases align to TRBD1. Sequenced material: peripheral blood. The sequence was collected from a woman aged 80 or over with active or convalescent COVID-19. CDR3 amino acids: CASSPRTGIYNEQFF. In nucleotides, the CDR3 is TGTGCCAGCAGTCCCCGGACAGGAATCTACAATGAGCAGTTCTTC.